The next 30 T cell receptor beta chains were all read from a single sample in a study of OX40 agonist ivuxolimab in advanced cancers. Using immunoSEQ multiplex PCR, the repertoire was profiled, and TCRdb retains in-frame clones only, with some absent. The table lists 80,000 to 95,000 clones, more than 70% of them singletons. The source material was CD4+ or CD8+ T cells sorted from blood, sampled in a trial of the OX40 agonist ivuxolimab. The source is an adult with an advanced solid tumor such as melanoma, head and neck, liver or kidney cancer.

This chain links TRBV7-2 with TRBJ1-5, with TRBD1 matching over 7 bases. J lost 2 bases, V lost 5 bases, and 6 bases had no gene match. CDR3 length equals 15 residues. Looked up from germline, CDR1 is SGHTA and CDR2 is FQGNSA. CDR3 DNA: TGTGCCAGCAGCGGTCGACAGGGAGGCAATCAGCCCCAGCATTTT. This gives the protein CASSGRQGGNQPQHF.

The V and J genes are TRBV27 and TRBJ2-1, with D tentatively TRBD1 or TRBD2 (5 bases each). The V gene lost 5 bases and the J gene lost 1 base, with 15 bases spanning the gap. CDR1 MNHEY and CDR2 SMNVEV come from the germline V gene (reference sequence). This CDR3 is 16 amino acids long. The CDR3: CASSPLGAGSYNEQFF. The CDR3 nucleotides are TGTGCCAGCAGTCCCCTCGGGGCTGGTTCCTACAATGAGCAGTTCTTC.

The V gene is TRBV4-3, the J gene TRBJ1-2; D is uncertain. CDR3 size: 12 residues. CDR1 LGHNA and CDR2 YSLEER come from the germline V gene. V gave up 4 bases and J gave up 6 bases, with 9 bases separating them. For the CDR3, the DNA is TGCGCCAGCAGCCGAACGGACCATGGCTACACCTTC. Protein sequence: CASSRTDHGYTF.

The rearrangement links TRBV27 to TRBJ1-1; D might be TRBD1 (6 bases). Germline V gene sequence: CDR1 MNHEY, CDR2 SMNVEV (reference sequence). V lost 2 bases to trimming and J lost 0 bases, with 10 bases between them. There are 15 residues in the CDR3. CDR3 in amino acids: CASSLVRGMNTEAFF. CDR3 nucleotides: TGTGCCAGCAGTTTAGTGAGGGGGATGAACACTGAAGCTTTCTTT.

This rearrangement joins TRBV5-6 to TRBJ1-4; D remains unclear. The CDR3 covers 15 residues. CDR1 is SGHDT, CDR2 YYEEEE, per germline. Trimming stripped 0 bases from V and 5 bases from J, with 11 bases between. CDR3 amino acids: CASSLGTAWNEKLFF. As DNA, the CDR3 is TGTGCCAGCAGCTTGGGGACCGCTTGGAATGAAAAACTGTTTTTT.

The DNA of the CDR3 is TGTGCCAGCAGCTTAGGCGGGGGGGCTAATGAGCAGTTCTTC. It encodes CASSLGGGANEQFF. The rearrangement links TRBV7-2 to TRBJ2-1, with 9 bases matching TRBD2. Per germline, CDR1 SGHTA and CDR2 FQGNSA. V gave up 1 base and J gave up 7 bases; unmatched junction bases: 2. CDR3 length equals 14 residues.

The J gene is TRBJ1-1, the V gene TRBV5-4, with 7 bases aligning to TRBD1. The J segment lost 2 bases and the V segment lost 5 bases, leaving 6 bases of the junction unmatched. Germline values: CDR1 SGHNT, CDR2 YYREEE (reference sequence). This CDR3 has 14 residues. The DNA of the CDR3 is TGTGCCAGCAGAACGGGACAGACCAACACTGAAGCTTTCTTT. This encodes CASRTGQTNTEAFF.

The V and J genes are TRBV7-2 and TRBJ2-4; D may be TRBD1 (5 bases). Germline lookup yields CDR1 SGHTA and CDR2 FQGNSA. CDR3 size: 13 residues. V was shortened by 2 bases and J by 6 bases, with 8 bases between the two germline ends. In nucleotides, the CDR3 is TGTGCCAGCAGCTTACAGGGTTCAAACATTCAGTACTTC. It specifies CASSLQGSNIQYF.

The rearrangement links TRBV25-1 to TRBJ2-7, with D possibly called TRBD1 or TRBD2 (5 bases each). The germline V and J ends were trimmed by 6 bases and 4 bases, with 16 bases remaining between them. Germline loops: CDR1 MGHDK, CDR2 SYGVNS. This CDR3 is 14 amino acids long. The CDR3, as DNA: TGTGCCAGCAGCCCCACCTGGGGGAGTTACGAGCAGTACTTC. The encoded protein is CASSPTWGSYEQYF.

This chain uses TRBV28 with TRBJ2-1; 7 bases agree with TRBD1. Germline CDR1 reads MDHEN; CDR2 reads SYDVKM. The V gene end was trimmed by 5 bases and the J gene end by 4 bases; junction bases not matched to a gene: 8. The CDR3 is 15 residues long. CDR3 sequence (DNA): TGTGCCAGCAGTACGACAGGGAGACTTTACAATGAGCAGTTCTTC. This gives the protein CASSTTGRLYNEQFF.

This chain links TRBV5-6 with TRBJ2-5; D gene uncertain. V gave up 3 bases and J gave up 5 bases, with 20 bases separating them. Per the germline V gene, CDR1 is SGHDT and CDR2 is YYEEEE. CDR3 length: 16 amino acids. Written as DNA, the CDR3 is TGTGCCAGCAGCTCCCCCGACGGGCCCGTAGGCGAGACCCAGTACTTC. Protein: CASSSPDGPVGETQYF.

This clone was seen just once. This rearrangement joins TRBV18 to TRBJ2-2; D remains ambiguous. CDR3 length: 15 residues. CDR1 is KGHSH and CDR2 is LQKENI in the germline V gene. V lost 3 bases and J lost 2, with 10 bases in between. The CDR3 sequence: CASSPSISNTGELFF. The DNA for the CDR3 is TGTGCCAGCTCACCCTCAATAAGTAACACCGGGGAGCTGTTTTTT.

This clone was picked up a small number of times. The gene calls are TRBV7-2 and TRBJ1-2; TRBD1 matches 9 bases. Germline-derived CDR1 and CDR2 are SGHTA and FQGNSA. There are 11 residues in the CDR3. Losses at the gene ends were 3 bases for V and 13 bases for J; bases not matched to a gene: 3. CDR3 bases: TGTGCCAGCAGCTTCGGACAGGGGTTCACCTTC. It is translated as CASSFGQGFTF.

CDR3: CASSALRLDTQYF. CDR3 nucleotide sequence: TGTGCCAGCAGCGCCCTTCGACTAGATACGCAGTATTTT. The V and J genes are TRBV7-3 and TRBJ2-3; D is unclear. CDR1 is SGHTA, CDR2 FQGTGA, per germline. The CDR3 length is 13 residues. V was cut by 5 bases and J by 5 bases, with 11 bases left in between. Supplemented by reference TRBV7-3 and TRBJ2-3, the full variable domain reads GAGVSQTPSNKVTEKGKYVELRCDPISGHTALYWYRQSLGQGPEFLIYFQGTGAADDSGLPNDRFFAVRPEGSVSTLKIQRTERGDSAVYLCASSALRLDTQYFGPGTRLTVL.

V is TRBV6-6 and J is TRBJ2-7; TRBD2 is a possible D gene (6 bases). CDR3 length: 13 residues. CDR1 and CDR2 (germline): MNHNY, SVGAGI (reference sequence). Trimming took 8 bases from V and 6 from J, leaving 17 bases between them. CDR3: CASQWEAGTEQYF. CDR3 coding DNA: TGTGCCAGCCAATGGGAGGCGGGGACCGAGCAGTACTTC.

The V and J genes are TRBV13 and TRBJ2-7; 7 nucleotides match TRBD1. The CDR3 runs to 14 residues. V gave up 5 bases and J gave up 0 bases; unmatched junction bases: 4. Germline CDR1 PRHDT, CDR2 FYEKMQ (reference sequence). CDR3 region: CASSLGQPSYEQYF. Here the CDR3 DNA reads TGTGCCAGCAGCCTGGGACAGCCCTCCTACGAGCAGTACTTC.

V is TRBV5-4 and J is TRBJ1-2; D call uncertain. Germline CDR1 SGHNT, CDR2 YYREEE (reference sequence). The CDR3 consists of 13 residues. Deletions cut 2 bases from V and 2 bases from J, with 7 bases between. CDR3 in DNA: TGTGCCAGCAGCTTCTCCAAGAACTATGGCTACACCTTC. Translated: CASSFSKNYGYTF.

This chain connects TRBV6-5 to TRBJ2-7; no firm D call. CDR1 and CDR2 (germline): MNHEY, SVGAGI. Between the trimmed V and J ends, which lost 5 bases and 5 bases, there was a span of 7 bases. The CDR3 runs to 11 residues. The CDR3 DNA follows: TGTGCCAGCAGTGAAGCCGACGAGCAGTACTTC. Its protein is CASSEADEQYF.

CDR3 sequence: CASSIDWGLAGANVLTF. CDR3 bases: TGTGCCAGTAGTATTGATTGGGGGCTCGCTGGGGCCAACGTCCTGACTTTC. The chain carries TRBV19 and TRBJ2-6, with D maybe TRBD1 (6 bases). Germline loops: CDR1 LNHDA, CDR2 SQIVND (reference sequence). V was trimmed by 3 bases and J by 2 bases, leaving 14 bases between them. This CDR3 comprises 17 residues.

This clone was seen a single time. This rearrangement joins TRBV28 to TRBJ1-1, with D possibly being TRBD1 (6 bases). V was trimmed by 5 bases and J by 0 bases, leaving 10 bases between them. Per germline, CDR1 MDHEN and CDR2 SYDVKM. The CDR3 is made up of 14 amino acids. The CDR3, as DNA: TGTGCCAGCAGTCCCGACAGGTTGAACACTGAAGCTTTCTTT. Encoded protein: CASSPDRLNTEAFF.

The chain combines TRBV9 with TRBJ2-2; D is unresolved. The V gene lost 4 bases and the J gene lost 3 bases, with 13 bases spanning the gap. This CDR3 comprises 15 residues. Germline loops: CDR1 SGDLS, CDR2 YYNGEE. CDR3 protein: CASSFRIGYTGELFF. Written as DNA, the CDR3 is TGTGCCAGCAGCTTTAGAATAGGGTACACCGGGGAGCTGTTTTTT.

The chain is built from TRBV27 and TRBJ2-2; 8 positions match TRBD1. The CDR3 covers 16 residues. J was trimmed by 3 bases and V by 8 bases; bases with no gene match: 11. The germline V gene encodes CDR1 MNHEY and CDR2 SMNVEV (reference sequence). CDR3 nucleotide sequence: TGTGCCAGCCAACCAGGACAGGGACGAGACACCGGGGAGCTGTTTTTT. This codes for CASQPGQGRDTGELFF.

J is TRBJ1-1 and V is TRBV4-3; D unclear. Germline-derived CDR1 and CDR2 are LGHNA and YSLEER. The V and J ends lost 1 base and 0 bases respectively, with 3 bases between them. The CDR3 is 13 amino acids. The CDR3 DNA reads as TGCGCCAGCAGCCAAGTAATGAACACTGAAGCTTTCTTT. Translated, it gives CASSQVMNTEAFF.

The V gene is TRBV11-2, the J gene TRBJ2-3, with D unclear. CDR3 length equals 15 residues. The germline V gene has CDR1 SGHAT and CDR2 FQNNGV. V was shortened by 5 bases and J by 0 bases, with 12 bases between the two germline ends. The CDR3 DNA follows: TGTGCCAGCAGCCCGTTTACTGGTAGCACAGATACGCAGTATTTT. Its translation is CASSPFTGSTDTQYF.

This chain joins TRBV6-5 and TRBJ1-1; 7 bases agree with TRBD1. Germline CDR1 MNHEY, CDR2 SVGAGI. The CDR3 is 16 residues long. With V trimmed by 2 bases and J by 0 bases, 6 bases remained unmatched. Written as DNA, the CDR3 is TGTGCCAGCAGTTACACAGGGGCCCTTTTGAACACTGAAGCTTTCTTT. Translated: CASSYTGALLNTEAFF.

The chain couples TRBV6-1 to TRBJ2-1, with D maybe TRBD2 (6 bases). The CDR3 totals 15 residues. V was pared by 6 bases and J by 0 bases, with 12 bases between. Germline loops: CDR1 MNHNS, CDR2 SASEGT. The chain's CDR3 is CASSSGGTSYNEQFF. In DNA, the CDR3 is TGTGCCAGCAGCTCCGGAGGGACCTCCTACAATGAGCAGTTCTTC.

The rearrangement joins TRBV5-5 to TRBJ1-1; D is perhaps TRBD1 (6 bases). The CDR3 has 14 residues. V dropped 5 bases and J dropped 1 base, with 12 bases sitting between them. Germline-derived CDR1 and CDR2 are SGHKS and YYEKEE (reference sequence). DNA for the CDR3: TGTGCCAGCAGTCGGGACACCACGAACACTGAAGCTTTCTTT. It translates to CASSRDTTNTEAFF.

J is TRBJ1-5 and V is TRBV18; TRBD1 matches 7 bases. J lost 0 bases, V lost 5 bases, and 7 bases had no gene match. The CDR3 is made up of 16 amino acids. Looked up from germline, CDR1 is KGHSH and CDR2 is LQKENI. The CDR3 DNA reads TGTGCCAGCTCAGTGGCGGGACAGAATAGCAATCAGCCCCAGCATTTT. Its translation is CASSVAGQNSNQPQHF.

J is TRBJ1-1 and V is TRBV29-1, with a possible D match to TRBD1 (5 bases). Trimming shortened V by 4 bases and J by 1 base, and 13 bases separated the two germline ends. This CDR3 is 14 amino acids long. The germline gives CDR1 SQVTM, CDR2 ANQGSEA. The CDR3 is CSVGGEWGNTEAFF. The CDR3 DNA reads as TGCAGCGTTGGGGGCGAGTGGGGGAACACTGAAGCTTTCTTT.

The V and J genes are TRBV11-3 and TRBJ2-1; TRBD2 agrees at 8 bases. The CDR3 consists of 15 residues. Germline CDR1 SGHNT, CDR2 YENEEA. The ends lost 2 bases at V and 7 bases at J; junction bases unmatched: 7. CDR3 sequence (DNA): TGTGCCAGCAGCTTACGGAGCGGGAGTGAGAATGAGCAGTTCTTC. It encodes CASSLRSGSENEQFF.